The table lists the clone carrying this T cell receptor beta chain with many counts. Its antigen remains unidentified. The junction shows a germline mismatch at one end, possibly a read error. The data derive from a study of glioma-infiltrating T cells. Regarding the study as a whole: Gliomas, especially low-grade, showed above-expected tissue-blood divergence; non-neoplastic patients showed below.

Amplification of TCR alpha and beta CDR3 regions from RNA used iRepertoire nested multiplex PCR. Input was roughly 95-450 ng of tissue mRNA or PBMC total RNA. MiXCR, applied by TCRdb to the multiplex PCR reads, yields one record per CDR3 protein. The sample yields tens of thousands of distinct CDR3 sequences, roughly 23% seen once. The CDR3 totals 14 residues. The germline V gene has CDR1 MNHNS and CDR2 SASEGT. The TCR comes from a human donor with low-grade glioma or glioblastoma, undergoing nonglioma brain surgery, or in good health (not recorded which). This chain uses TRBV6-1 with TRBJ1-2, with 8 nucleotides matching TRBD1. The sequenced sample consisted of glioma tissue, nonneoplastic brain tissue, or PBMCs (not recorded which). The CDR3 loop reads CASREGTGQPKDAF. The CDR3 bases are TGTGCCAGCAGGGAAGGGACAGGTCAGCCGAAAGATGCCTTC.